This T cell receptor (beta chain) was sequenced during a study of beta chain features in type 1 diabetes (dated by TCRdb to the late 2010s). With regard to the full study: Mean age, gender distribution, total cell number and subset yield did not differ between patients and healthy donors. A total of roughly 98,000,000 sorted cells were examined across all samples, and a strong correlation was observed between cell number per subset and RNA yield. In the study, recently diagnosed type 1 diabetes patients and matched healthy donors were compared on the TCRB repertoires of their sorted circulating CD4+ T cell subsets. Regulatory and stem cell-like memory subsets were obtained from only 8 patients and about 8 healthy donors, while naive and central memory subsets were obtained from all 30 or so donors.

Each donor gave one peripheral blood draw, averaging approximately 0.11 L, which was collected into heparinised tubes. Naive, central memory, regulatory and stem cell-like memory CD4+ T cells were sorted on a BD FACSAria II using a panel including CD45RO, CCR7, CD25, CD127, CD95 and CD27. Every sorted population had a purity above 95%. Right away, PBMCs were isolated by Lymphoprep density gradient centrifugation and were stained directly, with no culture step. So that batch effects would be minimized, each experiment stained and sorted samples in pairs, pairing one healthy donor with one patient. The entire isolated RNA was reverse transcribed using the High Capacity cDNA Reverse Transcription Kit, and thus expressed TCRB transcripts were sequenced. Naive, central memory and regulatory T cell samples underwent deep immunoSEQ sequencing, averaging around 3.6 million total reads per sample. Sorted cells were lysed in RLT buffer and RNA was extracted with DNase-treated RNeasy Micro or Mini kits, depending on cell number. To prevent cross-contamination, each cell subset was processed individually, whereas patient and healthy donor samples were processed jointly. The immunoSEQ multiplex PCR was used to amplify TCRB sequences from cDNA, yielding 87-bp fragments that span the CDR3 region. The amplicons were sequenced using the Illumina HiSeq platform. Per the source publication's procedure: PCR bias was computationally corrected using synthetic template baselines, reads within Hamming distance 2 were collapsed, and singletons that could not be merged were discarded. By aligning reads against IMGT, V, D and J genes, CDR3 length, and insertions or deletions at six rearrangement sites were assigned. Within each subset, clonotype counts were normalized to sorted cell number, after which true diversity and Gini coefficients were computed with the tcR R package. The overlap coefficient, calculated on TCRB nucleotide sequences, was used to measure repertoire sharing. Not all clones reach the TCRdb copy of this immuneACCESS table, which keeps in-frame sequences only. Checked studies attribute under half of the gap to unresolved V genes and leave the rest unexplained. The D gene and trimming were derived from the DNA, and the V and J assignments and clone size from that table. The sample table holds more than 20,000 clones, of which 60% to 80% were seen once. The biggest ten clones account for 2.2% of the sample.

CDR1 and CDR2 (MNHNS, SASEGT) derive from the germline V gene. From cysteine to phenylalanine, the CDR3 is 16 amino acids long. The entry retains the CDR3 DNA only, 48 bases that are in frame from base 1. V and J are trimmed by 0 bases and 3 bases, and the gene matches miss 2 bases of the junction. Regarding this clone: This clone's antigen is unknown. Base qualities are not recorded, but no much larger clone differs from it by a single base.

Summary of the overall study and its limitations: PCR may preferentially amplify shorter templates, but because patient and control samples were amplified and corrected together, any resulting skew would affect both groups equally. Because the HLA sub-analyses included only small numbers of individuals, any influence of HLA type on TCRB rearrangement was left unresolved. Because cDNA was sequenced instead of genomic DNA, highly expressing activated cells could be over-represented, though the groups showed no difference in activation or CD3 levels. Naive, central memory and regulatory TCRB repertoires appeared to be more similar among patients than among healthy donors. In all four CD4+ subsets, TCRB CDR3 length was moderately but significantly shorter in type 1 diabetes patients. Fewer insertions and more nucleotide deletions at VDJ recombination sites were observed in patients with type 1 diabetes, implying thymic rearrangement abnormalities.

The rearrangement combines TRBV6-1 with TRBJ1-2; TRBD1 fits 12 bases in the junction. Material: Tregs from blood. In light of the paper, this sample's cell subset or site label describes: regulatory CD4+ T cells. The source of this sequence is a woman between 35 and 50 years old in good health. The CDR3 reads as follows: CASSEAGTGGDYGYTF. The DNA sequence follows: TGTGCCAGCAGTGAAGCTGGGACAGGGGGCGACTATGGCTACACCTTC.